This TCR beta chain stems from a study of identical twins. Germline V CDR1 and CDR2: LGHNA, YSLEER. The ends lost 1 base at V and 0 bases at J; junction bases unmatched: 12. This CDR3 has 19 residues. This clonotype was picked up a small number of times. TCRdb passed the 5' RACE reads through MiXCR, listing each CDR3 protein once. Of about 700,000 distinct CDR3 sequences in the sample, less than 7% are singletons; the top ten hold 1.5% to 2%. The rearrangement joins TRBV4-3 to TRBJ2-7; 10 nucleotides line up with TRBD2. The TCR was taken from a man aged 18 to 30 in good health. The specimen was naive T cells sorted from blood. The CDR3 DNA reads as TGCGCCAGCAGCCAAGGGAGGCTAGCGGGGGTACAGAGCTCCTACGAGCAGTACTTC. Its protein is CASSQGRLAGVQSSYEQYF.